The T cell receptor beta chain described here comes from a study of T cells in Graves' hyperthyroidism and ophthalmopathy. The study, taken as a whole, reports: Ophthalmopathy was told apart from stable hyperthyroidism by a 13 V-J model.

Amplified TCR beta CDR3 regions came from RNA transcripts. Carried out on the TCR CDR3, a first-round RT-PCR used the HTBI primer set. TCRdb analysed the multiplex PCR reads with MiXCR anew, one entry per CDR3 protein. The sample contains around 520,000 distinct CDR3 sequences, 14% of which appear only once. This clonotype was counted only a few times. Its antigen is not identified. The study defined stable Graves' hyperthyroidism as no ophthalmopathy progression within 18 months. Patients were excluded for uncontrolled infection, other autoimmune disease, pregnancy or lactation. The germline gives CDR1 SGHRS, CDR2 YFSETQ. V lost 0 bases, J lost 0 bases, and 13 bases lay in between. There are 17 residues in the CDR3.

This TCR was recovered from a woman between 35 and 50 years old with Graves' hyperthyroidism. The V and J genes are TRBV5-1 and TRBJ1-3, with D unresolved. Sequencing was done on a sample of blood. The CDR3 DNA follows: TGCGCCAGCAGCTTGGCCGATAACCTGAGCTCTGGAAACACCATATATTTT. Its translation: CASSLADNLSSGNTIYF.